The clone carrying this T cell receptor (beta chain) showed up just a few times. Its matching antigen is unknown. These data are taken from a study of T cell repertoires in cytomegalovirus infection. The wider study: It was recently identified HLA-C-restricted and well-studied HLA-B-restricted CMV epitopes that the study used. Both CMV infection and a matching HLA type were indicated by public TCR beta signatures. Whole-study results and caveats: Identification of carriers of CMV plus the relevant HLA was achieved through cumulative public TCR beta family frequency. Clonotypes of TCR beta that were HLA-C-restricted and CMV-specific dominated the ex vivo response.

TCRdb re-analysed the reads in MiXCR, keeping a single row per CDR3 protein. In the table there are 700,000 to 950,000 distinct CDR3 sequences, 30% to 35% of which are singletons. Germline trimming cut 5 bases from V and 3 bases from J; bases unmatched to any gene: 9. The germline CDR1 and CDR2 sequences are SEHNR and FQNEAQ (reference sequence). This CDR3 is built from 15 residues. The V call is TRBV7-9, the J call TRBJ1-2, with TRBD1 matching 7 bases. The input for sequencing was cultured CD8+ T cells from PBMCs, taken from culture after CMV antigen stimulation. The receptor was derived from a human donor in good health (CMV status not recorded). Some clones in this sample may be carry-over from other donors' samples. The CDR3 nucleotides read TGTGCCAGCAGCCCGGGACAGAGGGTAGACTATGGCTACACCTTC. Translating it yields CASSPGQRVDYGYTF.